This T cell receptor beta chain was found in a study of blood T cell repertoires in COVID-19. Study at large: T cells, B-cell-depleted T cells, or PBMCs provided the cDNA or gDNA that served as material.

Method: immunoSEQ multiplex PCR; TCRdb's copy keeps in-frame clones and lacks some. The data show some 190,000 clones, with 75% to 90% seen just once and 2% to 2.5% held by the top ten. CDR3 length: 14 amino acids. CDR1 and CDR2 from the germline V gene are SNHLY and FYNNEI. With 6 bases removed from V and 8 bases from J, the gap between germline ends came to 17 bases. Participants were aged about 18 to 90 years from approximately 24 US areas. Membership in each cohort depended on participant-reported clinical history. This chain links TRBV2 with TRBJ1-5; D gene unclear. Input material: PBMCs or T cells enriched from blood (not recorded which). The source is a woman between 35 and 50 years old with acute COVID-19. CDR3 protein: CASSAGQLNEPQHF. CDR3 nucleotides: TGTGCCAGCAGCGCGGGTCAGCTGAACGAGCCCCAGCATTTT.